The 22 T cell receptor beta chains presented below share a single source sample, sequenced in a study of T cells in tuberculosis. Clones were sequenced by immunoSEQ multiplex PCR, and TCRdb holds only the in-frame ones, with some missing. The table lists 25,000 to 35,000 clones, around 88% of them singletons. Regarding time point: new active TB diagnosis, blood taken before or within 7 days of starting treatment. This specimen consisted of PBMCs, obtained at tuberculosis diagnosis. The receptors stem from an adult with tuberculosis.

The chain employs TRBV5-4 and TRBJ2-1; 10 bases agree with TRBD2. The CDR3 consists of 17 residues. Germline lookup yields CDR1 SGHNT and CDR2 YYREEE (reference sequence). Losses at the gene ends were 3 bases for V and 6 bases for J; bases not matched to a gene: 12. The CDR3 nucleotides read TGTGCCAGCAGCTCCCGTTGGGGTAGCGGGGGGTTCAATGAGCAGTTCTTC. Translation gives CASSSRWGSGGFNEQFF. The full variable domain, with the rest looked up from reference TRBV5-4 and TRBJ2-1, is ETGVTQSPTHLIKTRGQQVTLRCSSQSGHNTVSWYQQALGQGPQFIFQYYREEENGRGNFPPRFSGLQFPNYSSELNVNALELDDSALYLCASSSRWGSGGFNEQFFGPGTRLTVL.

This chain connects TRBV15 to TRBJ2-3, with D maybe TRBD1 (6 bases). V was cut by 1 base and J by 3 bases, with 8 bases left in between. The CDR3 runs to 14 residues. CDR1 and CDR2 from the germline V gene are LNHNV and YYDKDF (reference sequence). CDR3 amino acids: CATSRVQGTDTQYF. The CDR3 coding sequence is TGTGCCACCAGCAGAGTACAGGGAACAGATACGCAGTATTTT.

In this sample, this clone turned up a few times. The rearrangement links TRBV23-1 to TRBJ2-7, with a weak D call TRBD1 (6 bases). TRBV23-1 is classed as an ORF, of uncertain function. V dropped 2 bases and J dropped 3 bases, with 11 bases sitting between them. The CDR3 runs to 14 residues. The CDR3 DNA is TGCGCCAGCAGTCAAGGGGGCCACATCTACGAGCAGTACTTC. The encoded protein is CASSQGGHIYEQYF.

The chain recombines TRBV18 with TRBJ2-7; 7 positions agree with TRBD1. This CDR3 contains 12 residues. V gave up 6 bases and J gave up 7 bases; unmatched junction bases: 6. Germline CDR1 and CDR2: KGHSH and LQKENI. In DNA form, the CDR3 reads TGTGCCAGCTCCGGAGGACAGGCAGAGCAGTACTTC. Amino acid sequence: CASSGGQAEQYF. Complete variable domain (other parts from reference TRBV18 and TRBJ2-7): NAGVMQNPRHLVRRRGQEARLRCSPMKGHSHVYWYRQLPEEGLKFMVYLQKENIIDESGMPKERFSAEFPKEGPSILRIQQVVRGDSAAYFCASSGGQAEQYFGPGTRLTVT.

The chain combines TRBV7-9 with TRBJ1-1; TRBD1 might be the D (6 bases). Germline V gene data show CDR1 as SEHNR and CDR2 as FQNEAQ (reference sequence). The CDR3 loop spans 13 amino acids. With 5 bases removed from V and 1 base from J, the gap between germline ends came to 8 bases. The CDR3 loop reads CASSEGQNTEAFF. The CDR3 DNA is TGTGCCAGCAGCGAGGGACAGAACACTGAAGCTTTCTTT. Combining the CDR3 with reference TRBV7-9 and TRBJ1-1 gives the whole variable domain DTGVSQNPRHKITKRGQNVTFRCDPISEHNRLYWYRQTLGQGPEFLTYFQNEAQLEKSRLLSDRFSAERPKGSFSTLEIQRTEQGDSAMYLCASSEGQNTEAFFGQGTRLTVV.

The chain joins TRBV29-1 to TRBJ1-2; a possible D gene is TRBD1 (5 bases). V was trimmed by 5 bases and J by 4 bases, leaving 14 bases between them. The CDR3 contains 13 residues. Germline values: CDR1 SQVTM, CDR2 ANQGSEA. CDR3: CSVPKTDIYGYTF. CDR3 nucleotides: TGCAGCGTTCCGAAGACAGATATCTATGGCTACACCTTC.

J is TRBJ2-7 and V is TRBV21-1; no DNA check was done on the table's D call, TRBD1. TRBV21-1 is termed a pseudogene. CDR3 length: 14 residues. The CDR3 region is CASSIGDSANEQYF. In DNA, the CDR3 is TGTGCCAGCAGCATCGGGGACAGTGCCAACGAGCAGTACTTC.

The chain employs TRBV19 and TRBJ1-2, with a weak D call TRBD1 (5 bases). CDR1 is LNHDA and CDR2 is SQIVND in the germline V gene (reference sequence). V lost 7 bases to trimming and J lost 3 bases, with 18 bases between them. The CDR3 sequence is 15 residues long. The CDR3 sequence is CASTVTGGTDYGYTF. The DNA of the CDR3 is TGTGCCAGTACCGTGACCGGGGGGACGGACTATGGCTACACCTTC.

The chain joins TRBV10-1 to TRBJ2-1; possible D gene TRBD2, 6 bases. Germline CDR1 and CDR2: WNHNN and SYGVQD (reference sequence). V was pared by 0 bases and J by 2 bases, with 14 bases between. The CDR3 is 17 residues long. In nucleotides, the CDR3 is TGCGCCAGCAGTGAGTCGAAGCGGGCCCTCCCCTACAATGAGCAGTTCTTC. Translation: CASSESKRALPYNEQFF.

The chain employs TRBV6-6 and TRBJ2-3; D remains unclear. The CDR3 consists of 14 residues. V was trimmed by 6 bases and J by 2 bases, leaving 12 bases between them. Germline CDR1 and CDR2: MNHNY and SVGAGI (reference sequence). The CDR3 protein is CASRPRGPTDTQYF. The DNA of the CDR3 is TGTGCCAGCAGACCACGTGGGCCCACAGATACGCAGTATTTT.

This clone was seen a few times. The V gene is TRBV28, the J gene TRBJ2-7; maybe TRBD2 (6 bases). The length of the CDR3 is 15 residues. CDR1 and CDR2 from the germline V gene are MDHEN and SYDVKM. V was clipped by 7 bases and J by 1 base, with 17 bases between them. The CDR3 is CASIPGLLPSYEQYF. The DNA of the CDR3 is TGTGCCAGCATTCCGGGACTCCTACCGTCCTACGAGCAGTACTTC.

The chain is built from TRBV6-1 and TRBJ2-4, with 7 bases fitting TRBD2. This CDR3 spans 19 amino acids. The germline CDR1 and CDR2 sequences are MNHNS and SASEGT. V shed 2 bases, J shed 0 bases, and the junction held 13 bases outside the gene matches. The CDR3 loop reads CASSEQLRAGTIAKNIQYF. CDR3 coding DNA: TGTGCCAGCAGTGAACAGTTGAGGGCAGGGACTATAGCCAAAAACATTCAGTACTTC.

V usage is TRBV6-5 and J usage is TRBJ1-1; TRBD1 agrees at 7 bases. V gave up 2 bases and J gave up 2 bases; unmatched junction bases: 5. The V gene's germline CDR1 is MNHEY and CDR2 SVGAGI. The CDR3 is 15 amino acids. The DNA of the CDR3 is TGTGCCAGCAGTTACCGGAGACAGGGAAACACTGAAGCTTTCTTT. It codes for CASSYRRQGNTEAFF.

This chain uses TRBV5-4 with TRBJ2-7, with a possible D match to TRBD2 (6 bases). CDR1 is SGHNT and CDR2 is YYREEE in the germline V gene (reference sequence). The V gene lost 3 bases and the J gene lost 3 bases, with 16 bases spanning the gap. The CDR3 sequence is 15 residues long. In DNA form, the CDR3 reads TGTGCCAGCAGCTGGGATGGAGGGCGTTACTACGAGCAGTACTTC. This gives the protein CASSWDGGRYYEQYF.

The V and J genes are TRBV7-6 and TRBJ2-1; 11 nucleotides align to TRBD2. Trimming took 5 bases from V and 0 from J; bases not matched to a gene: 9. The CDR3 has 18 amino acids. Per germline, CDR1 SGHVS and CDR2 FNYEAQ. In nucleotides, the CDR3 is TGTGCCAGCAGCCGCGCTAGCGGGGGGACCTACTCCTACAATGAGCAGTTCTTC. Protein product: CASSRASGGTYSYNEQFF.

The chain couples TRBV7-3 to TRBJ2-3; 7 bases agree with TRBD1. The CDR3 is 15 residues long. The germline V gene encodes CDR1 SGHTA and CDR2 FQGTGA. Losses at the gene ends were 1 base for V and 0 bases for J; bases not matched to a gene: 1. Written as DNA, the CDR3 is TGTGCCAGCAGCTTAATGGGACAGAGCACAGATACGCAGTATTTT. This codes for CASSLMGQSTDTQYF.

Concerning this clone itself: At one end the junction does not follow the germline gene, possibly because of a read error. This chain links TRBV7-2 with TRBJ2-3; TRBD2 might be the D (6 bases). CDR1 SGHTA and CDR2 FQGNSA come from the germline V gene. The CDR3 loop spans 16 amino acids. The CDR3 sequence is CASSLAPGLPTDTQYF. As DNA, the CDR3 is TGTGCCAGCAGTTTAGCACCGGGACTCCCCACAGATACGCAGTATTTT. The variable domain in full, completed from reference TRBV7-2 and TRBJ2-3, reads GAGVSQSPSNKVTEKGKDVELRCDPISGHTALYWYRQSLGQGLEFLIYFQGNSAPDKSGLPSDRFSAERTGGSVSTLTIQRTQQEDSAVYLCASSLAPGLPTDTQYFGPGTRLTVL.

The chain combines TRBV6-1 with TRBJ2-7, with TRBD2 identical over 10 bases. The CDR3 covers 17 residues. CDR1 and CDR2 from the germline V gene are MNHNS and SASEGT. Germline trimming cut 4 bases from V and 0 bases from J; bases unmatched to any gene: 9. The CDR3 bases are TGTGCCAGCAGTGCCCCCTCACTAGCGGGGCACTCCTACGAGCAGTACTTC. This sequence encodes CASSAPSLAGHSYEQYF.

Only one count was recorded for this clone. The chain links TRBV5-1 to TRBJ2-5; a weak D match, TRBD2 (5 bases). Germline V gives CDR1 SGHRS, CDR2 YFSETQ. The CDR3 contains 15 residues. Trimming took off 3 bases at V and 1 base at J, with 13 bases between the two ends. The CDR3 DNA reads TGCGCCAGCAGCTCCCGGCCTAGCTCCCAAGAGACCCAGTACTTC. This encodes CASSSRPSSQETQYF.

This chain's CDR3 is CASSMALNQPQHF. The CDR3 nucleotides read TGTGCCAGTAGTATGGCCCTGAATCAGCCCCAGCATTTT. The V gene is TRBV19, the J gene TRBJ1-5, with D hard to call. Trimming shortened V by 3 bases and J by 4 bases, and 7 bases separated the two germline ends. CDR1 LNHDA and CDR2 SQIVND come from the germline V gene (reference sequence). This CDR3 is 13 amino acids long.

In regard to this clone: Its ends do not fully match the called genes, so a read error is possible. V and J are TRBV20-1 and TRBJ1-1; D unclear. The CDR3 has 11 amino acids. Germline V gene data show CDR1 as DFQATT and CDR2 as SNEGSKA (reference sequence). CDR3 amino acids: CSAGDGTEAFF. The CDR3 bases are TGCAGTGCTGGAGACGGCACTGAAGCTTTCTTT.

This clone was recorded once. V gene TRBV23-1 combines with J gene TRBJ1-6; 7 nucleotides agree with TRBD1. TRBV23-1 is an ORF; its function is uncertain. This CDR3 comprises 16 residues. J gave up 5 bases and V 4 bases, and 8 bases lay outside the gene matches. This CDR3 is CASSPRRDRHNSPLHF. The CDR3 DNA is TGCGCCAGCAGTCCGAGGCGGGACAGACATAATTCACCCCTCCACTTT.